The T cell receptor beta chain described here comes from a study of blood T cell repertoires in COVID-19. Study as a whole: The samples span acute and convalescent COVID-19 from the United States, Italy and Spain.

Original data processing: From reference gene primer amplification, estimates of nucleated cell counts were derived. Method: immunoSEQ multiplex PCR; TCRdb's copy keeps in-frame clones and lacks some. V, J and clone size are taken as reported in that table, and D and trimming were inferred from the DNA itself. The data show about 60,000 clones, 80% to 90% seen once. This clone was seen only a few times. V lost 1 base and J 6 bases, leaving 12 bases between the germline ends. The germline gives CDR1 GTSNPN, CDR2 SVGIG (reference sequence). The CDR3 covers 13 residues. The TCR originated in a man in his forties with acute or convalescent COVID-19. Sequenced input: peripheral blood. This chain uses TRBV30 with TRBJ1-1; no definite D call. The CDR3: CAWSEAPPPEAFF. The DNA for the CDR3 is TGTGCCTGGAGTGAAGCCCCACCCCCTGAAGCTTTCTTT.